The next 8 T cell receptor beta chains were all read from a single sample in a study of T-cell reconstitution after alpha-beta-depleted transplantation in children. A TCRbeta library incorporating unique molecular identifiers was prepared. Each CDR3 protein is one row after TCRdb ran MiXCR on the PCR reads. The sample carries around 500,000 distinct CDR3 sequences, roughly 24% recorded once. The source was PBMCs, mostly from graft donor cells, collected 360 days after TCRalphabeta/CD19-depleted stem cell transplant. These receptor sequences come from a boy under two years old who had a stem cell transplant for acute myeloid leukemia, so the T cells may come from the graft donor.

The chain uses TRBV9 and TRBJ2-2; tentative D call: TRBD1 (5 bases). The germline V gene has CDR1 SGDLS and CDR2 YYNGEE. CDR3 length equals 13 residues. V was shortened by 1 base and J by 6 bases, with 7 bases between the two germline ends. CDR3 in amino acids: CASSVRTPGELFF. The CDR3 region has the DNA TGTGCCAGCAGCGTAAGGACACCCGGGGAGCTGTTTTTT.

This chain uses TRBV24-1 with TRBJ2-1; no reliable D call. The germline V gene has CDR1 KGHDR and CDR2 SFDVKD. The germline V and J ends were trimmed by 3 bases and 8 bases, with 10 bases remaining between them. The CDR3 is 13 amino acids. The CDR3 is CATSDAYMDEQFF. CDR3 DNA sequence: TGTGCCACCAGTGATGCCTACATGGATGAGCAGTTCTTC.

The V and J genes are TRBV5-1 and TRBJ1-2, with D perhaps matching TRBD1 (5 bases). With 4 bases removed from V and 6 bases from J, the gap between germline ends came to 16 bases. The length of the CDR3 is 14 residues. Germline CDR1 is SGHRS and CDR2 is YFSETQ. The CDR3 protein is CASSPQRGGDGYTF. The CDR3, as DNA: TGCGCCAGCAGCCCGCAGAGGGGAGGAGATGGCTACACCTTC.

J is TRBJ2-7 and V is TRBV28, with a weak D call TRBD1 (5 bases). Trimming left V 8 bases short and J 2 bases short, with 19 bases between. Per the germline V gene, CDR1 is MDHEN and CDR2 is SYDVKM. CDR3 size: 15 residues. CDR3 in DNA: TGTGCCAGCCGTAGGGGCTCTCAAGGCACCTACGAGCAGTACGTC. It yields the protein CASRRGSQGTYEQYV.

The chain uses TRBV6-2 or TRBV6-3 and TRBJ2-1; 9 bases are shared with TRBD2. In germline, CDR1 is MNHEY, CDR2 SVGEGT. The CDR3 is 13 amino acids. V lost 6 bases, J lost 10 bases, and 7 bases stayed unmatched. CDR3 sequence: CASSSLAGSEQFF. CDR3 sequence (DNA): TGTGCCAGCAGCAGTCTAGCGGGGTCGGAGCAGTTCTTC.

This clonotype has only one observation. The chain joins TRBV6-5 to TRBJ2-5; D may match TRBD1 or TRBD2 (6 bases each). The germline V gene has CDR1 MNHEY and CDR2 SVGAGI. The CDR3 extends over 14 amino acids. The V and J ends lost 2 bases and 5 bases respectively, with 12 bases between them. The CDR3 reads CASSYRGAVETQYF. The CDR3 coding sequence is TGTGCCAGCAGTTACAGGGGGGCGGTGGAGACCCAGTACTTC.

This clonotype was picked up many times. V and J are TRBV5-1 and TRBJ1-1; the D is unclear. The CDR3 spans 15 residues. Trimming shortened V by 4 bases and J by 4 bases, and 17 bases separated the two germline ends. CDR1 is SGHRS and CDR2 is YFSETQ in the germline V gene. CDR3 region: CASSMRQGWSTEAFF. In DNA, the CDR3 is TGCGCCAGCAGCATGAGGCAAGGGTGGTCCACTGAAGCTTTCTTT.

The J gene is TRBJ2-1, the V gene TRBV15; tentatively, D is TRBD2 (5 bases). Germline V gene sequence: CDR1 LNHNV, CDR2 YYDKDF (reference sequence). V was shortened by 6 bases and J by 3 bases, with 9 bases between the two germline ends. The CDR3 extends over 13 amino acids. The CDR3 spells CATRMDFYNEQFF. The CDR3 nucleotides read TGTGCCACCAGGATGGACTTCTACAATGAGCAGTTCTTC.